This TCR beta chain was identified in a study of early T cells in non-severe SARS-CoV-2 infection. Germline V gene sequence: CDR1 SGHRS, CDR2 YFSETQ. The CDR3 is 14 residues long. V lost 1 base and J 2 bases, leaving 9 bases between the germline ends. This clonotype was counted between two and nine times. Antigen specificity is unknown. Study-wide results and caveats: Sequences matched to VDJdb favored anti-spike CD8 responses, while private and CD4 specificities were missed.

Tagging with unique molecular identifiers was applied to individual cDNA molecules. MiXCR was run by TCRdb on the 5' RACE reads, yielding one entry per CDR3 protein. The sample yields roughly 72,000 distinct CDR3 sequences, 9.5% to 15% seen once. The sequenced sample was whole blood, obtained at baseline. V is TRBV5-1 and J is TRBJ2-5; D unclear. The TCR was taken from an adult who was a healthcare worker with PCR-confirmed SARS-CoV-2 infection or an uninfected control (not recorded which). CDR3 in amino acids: CASSLPDTQETQYF. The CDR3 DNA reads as TGCGCCAGCAGCTTGCCCGACACTCAAGAGACCCAGTACTTC.